These 29 T cell receptor beta chains were all obtained from the same sample, sequenced in a study of T cell repertoires in cytomegalovirus infection. In TCRdb, the reads were re-called with MiXCR into one record per CDR3 protein. The profile covers 170,000 or so distinct CDR3 sequences, with approximately 15% appearing a single time and over 20% taken by the ten largest. The sample taken for sequencing was PBMCs. These receptor sequences come from a human donor in good health (CMV status not recorded). Some clones in this sample may be carry-over from other donors' samples.

The chain is built from TRBV5-1 and TRBJ2-1; D might be TRBD1 or TRBD2, each matching 7 bases. The ends were cut back, 4 bases at V and 7 bases at J, with 27 bases in the middle. The CDR3 runs to 18 residues. Per the germline V gene, CDR1 is SGHRS and CDR2 is YFSETQ. The CDR3 loop is CASSGDRSSSGVRNEQFF. CDR3 in DNA: TGCGCCAGCAGCGGGGACAGAAGTTCCAGCGGGGTTCGGAATGAGCAGTTCTTC.

The chain carries TRBV11-2 and TRBJ1-4; TRBD1 matches 7 bases. This CDR3 has 16 amino acids. With V trimmed by 5 bases and J by 7 bases, 13 bases remained unmatched. The germline CDR1 and CDR2 sequences are SGHAT and FQNNGV. The DNA of the CDR3 is TGTGCCAGCAGCCTGGAGGGACAGTTTAAGAGTGAAAAACTGTTTTTT. Translation: CASSLEGQFKSEKLFF.

In its sample, this clonotype was seen many times. The J gene is TRBJ2-7, the V gene TRBV7-9, with a possible D match to TRBD2 (6 bases). The CDR3 spans 17 residues. Trimming removed 10 bases at V and 2 bases at J, with 27 bases between. From germline, CDR1 is SEHNR and CDR2 FQNEAQ (reference sequence). The CDR3 region has the DNA TGTGCCACGCGGGACTTCCCCGCGCGAGAAGGGCCCTACGAGCAGTACTTC. Its protein product is CATRDFPAREGPYEQYF.

This clonotype occurred many times. V is TRBV7-3 and J is TRBJ1-2, with D hard to call. Germline loops: CDR1 SGHTA, CDR2 FQGTGA. This CDR3 region has 13 residues. Trimming cost V 0 bases and J 8 bases, with 10 bases left between them. The CDR3 loop reads CASSLTAGRGYTF. CDR3 nucleotides: TGTGCCAGCAGCTTAACAGCCGGAAGGGGCTACACCTTC.

This clonotype was detected ten times or more. The V call is TRBV2, the J call TRBJ1-2, with D uncertain. The CDR3 sequence is 14 residues long. Trimming removed 4 bases from V and 5 bases from J, with 14 bases in between. From germline, CDR1 is SNHLY and CDR2 FYNNEI. The CDR3: CASSGGSLAYGYTF. CDR3 coding DNA: TGTGCCAGCAGTGGGGGAAGCCTGGCTTATGGCTACACCTTC.

J is TRBJ2-6 and V is TRBV6-4; 7 positions match TRBD1. The CDR3 spans 16 residues. V lost 0 bases to trimming and J lost 2 bases; unmatched junction nucleotides: 1. The germline V gene encodes CDR1 MRHNA and CDR2 SNTAGT. In DNA, the CDR3 is TGTGCCAGCAGTGACTCAGGGGGCGCTGGGGCCAACGTCCTGACTTTC. It codes for CASSDSGGAGANVLTF.

The V and J genes are TRBV29-1 and TRBJ2-7; 9 bases are shared with TRBD1. The CDR3 totals 12 residues. Per germline, CDR1 SQVTM and CDR2 ANQGSEA. Trimming at V came to 7 bases and at J to 9 bases, leaving 10 bases not matched to a gene. In DNA, the CDR3 is TGCAGCGCCGGGACAGGGACTACGTGGCAGTACTTC. It encodes CSAGTGTTWQYF.

This clonotype was counted at least ten times. This chain connects TRBV7-2 to TRBJ1-2; 8 nucleotides match TRBD1. V was pared by 5 bases and J by 4 bases, with 3 bases of the junction left unmatched. CDR3 length: 13 residues. Germline V gives CDR1 SGHTA, CDR2 FQGNSA. The CDR3 sequence: CASSPDRGYGYTF. The CDR3 DNA is TGTGCCAGCAGCCCCGACAGGGGCTATGGCTACACCTTC. Variable domain in full (rest from reference TRBV7-2 and TRBJ1-2): GAGVSQSPSNKVTEKGKDVELRCDPISGHTALYWYRQSLGQGLEFLIYFQGNSAPDKSGLPSDRFSAERTGGSVSTLTIQRTQQEDSAVYLCASSPDRGYGYTFGSGTRLTVV.

The CDR3 coding sequence is TGCAGCGGGAAGGACAGGGGGGCAGGGGAGCTGTTTTTT. Its translation is CSGKDRGAGELFF. The V gene is TRBV29-1, the J gene TRBJ2-2; TRBD1 agrees at 10 bases. From germline, CDR1 is SQVTM and CDR2 ANQGSEA. The trim removed 7 bases at V and 8 bases at J, leaving 7 bases unmatched. CDR3 length: 13 amino acids.

The chain employs TRBV14 and TRBJ1-2; TRBD1 might be the D (6 bases). The CDR3 has 15 residues. Germline V gene sequence: CDR1 SGHDN, CDR2 FVKESK. V shed 0 bases and J shed 4 bases, with 12 bases lying between them. The CDR3 region is CASSQDRRTVYGYTF. CDR3 DNA: TGTGCCAGCAGCCAAGATCGGAGGACAGTCTATGGCTACACCTTC.

Many counts were recorded for this clonotype. The chain uses TRBV12-3 or TRBV12-4 and TRBJ2-5; tentative D call: TRBD1 (6 bases). This CDR3 has 15 residues. The V and J ends lost 7 bases and 4 bases respectively, with 19 bases between them. The CDR3 loop reads CASTATGSWGETQYF. In DNA form, the CDR3 reads TGTGCCAGCACCGCAACAGGGTCTTGGGGAGAGACCCAGTACTTC.

In its sample, this clonotype was seen many times. V and J are TRBV19 and TRBJ2-3; TRBD1 agrees at 9 bases. The CDR3 loop spans 15 amino acids. V trimming: 4 bases; J trimming: 0 bases; junction bases outside the gene matches: 2. CDR1 is LNHDA, CDR2 SQIVND, per germline (reference sequence). The CDR3 is CASSKTGGSTDTQYF. DNA for the CDR3: TGTGCCAGTAGTAAGACAGGGGGGAGCACAGATACGCAGTATTTT.

This clonotype was counted ten times or more. V usage is TRBV28 and J usage is TRBJ1-4; no reliable D call. Trimming took off 4 bases at V and 6 bases at J, with 15 bases between the two ends. In germline, CDR1 is MDHEN, CDR2 SYDVKM. The length of the CDR3 is 15 residues. CDR3 protein: CASSSPAGVDEKLFF. CDR3 coding DNA: TGTGCCAGCAGTTCCCCGGCCGGAGTTGATGAAAAACTGTTTTTT.

The V and J genes are TRBV19 and TRBJ2-3, with a tentative D call TRBD2 (6 bases). With 9 bases removed from V and 4 bases from J, the gap between germline ends came to 11 bases. In germline, CDR1 is LNHDA, CDR2 SQIVND (reference sequence). The CDR3 runs 12 residues. For the CDR3, the DNA is TGTGCCAGCACTAGCAGAGCAGATACGCAGTATTTT. Its translation is CASTSRADTQYF.

The chain links TRBV20-1 to TRBJ2-7; D gene ambiguous. Germline-derived CDR1 and CDR2 are DFQATT and SNEGSKA (reference sequence). V lost 8 bases to trimming and J lost 2 bases, with 16 bases between them. CDR3 length equals 13 residues. CDR3 loop: CSPAKTSPYEQYF. The CDR3 nucleotides read TGCAGTCCCGCCAAGACAAGCCCCTACGAGCAGTACTTC.

The chain recombines TRBV7-9 with TRBJ2-7; D is perhaps TRBD2 (6 bases). CDR1 and CDR2 (germline): SEHNR, FQNEAQ (reference sequence). The CDR3 totals 16 residues. V was shortened by 5 bases and J by 2 bases, with 19 bases between the two germline ends. The CDR3 loop reads CASSPVPGLGTYEQYF. For the CDR3, the DNA is TGTGCCAGCAGCCCCGTCCCGGGACTGGGCACCTACGAGCAGTACTTC.

The rearrangement links TRBV11-2 to TRBJ2-5; 10 bases agree with TRBD1. The germline CDR1 and CDR2 sequences are SGHAT and FQNNGV. V lost 5 bases to trimming and J lost 5 bases; unmatched junction nucleotides: 8. CDR3 size: 15 residues. The CDR3 is CASSQGTGAGETQYF. The CDR3 DNA sequence: TGTGCCAGCAGCCAAGGGACAGGGGCAGGGGAGACCCAGTACTTC.

The J gene is TRBJ1-3, the V gene TRBV15; 7 positions agree with TRBD1. Germline lookup yields CDR1 LNHNV and CDR2 YYDKDF (reference sequence). CDR3 length equals 17 residues. The V gene end was trimmed by 0 bases and the J gene end by 0 bases; junction bases not matched to a gene: 5. The CDR3 DNA is TGTGCCACCAGCAGAGACGGGACAGCAAACTCTGGAAACACCATATATTTT. Amino acids: CATSRDGTANSGNTIYF.

This clonotype was detected a few times. The chain combines TRBV2 with TRBJ2-3; 11 bases are shared with TRBD2. V lost 0 bases to trimming and J lost 1 base; unmatched junction nucleotides: 9. This CDR3 is built from 19 residues. CDR1 and CDR2 from the germline V gene are SNHLY and FYNNEI. The CDR3 spells CASSEARLAGGFGTDTQYF. The CDR3 bases are TGTGCCAGCAGTGAAGCGCGGCTAGCGGGAGGATTTGGCACAGATACGCAGTATTTT.

This clonotype showed up just a few times. One junction end does not reproduce the germline sequence, and a read error may be involved. The chain joins TRBV7-3 to TRBJ1-1; D is uncertain. There are 13 residues in the CDR3. Germline V gene sequence: CDR1 SGHTA, CDR2 FQGTGA. The CDR3 DNA reads as TGTACCAGCAGCTTAGATCGGGTTACTGAAGCTTTCTTT. It translates to CTSSLDRVTEAFF. The complete variable domain, with remaining parts taken from reference TRBV7-3 and TRBJ1-1, reads GAGVSQTPSNKVTEKGKYVELRCDPISGHTALYWYRQSLGQGPEFLIYFQGTGAADDSGLPNDRFFAVRPEGSVSTLKIQRTERGDSAVYLCTSSLDRVTEAFFGQGTRLTVV.

This clonotype was seen repeatedly, ten times or more. This chain connects TRBV12-3 or TRBV12-4 to TRBJ2-1; 9 nucleotides line up with TRBD2. With V trimmed by 6 bases and J by 2 bases, 8 bases remained unmatched. The CDR3 is made up of 16 amino acids. As DNA, the CDR3 is TGTGCCAGCAGACTCTTAGCGGGAGCAACCTACAATGAGCAGTTCTTC. Amino acids: CASRLLAGATYNEQFF.

This clonotype was observed at least ten times. The chain is built from TRBV3-1 and TRBJ2-7; no firm D call. The CDR3 totals 11 residues. In germline, CDR1 is LGHDT, CDR2 YNNKEL (reference sequence). V was cut by 4 bases and J by 4 bases, with 5 bases left in between. The CDR3 loop reads CASSLNYEQYF. CDR3 in DNA: TGTGCCAGCAGCCTCAATTACGAGCAGTACTTC.

This clonotype occurred many times. The chain links TRBV28 to TRBJ1-4; D is undetermined. Trimming shortened V by 2 bases and J by 0 bases, and 7 bases separated the two germline ends. This CDR3 is 15 amino acids long. Germline lookup yields CDR1 MDHEN and CDR2 SYDVKM. CDR3 protein: CASSLMGTTNEKLFF. DNA of the CDR3: TGTGCCAGCAGTTTAATGGGGACAACTAATGAAAAACTGTTTTTT.

The chain couples TRBV19 to TRBJ2-1, with D perhaps TRBD2 (5 bases). The germline CDR1 and CDR2 sequences are LNHDA and SQIVND (reference sequence). The length of the CDR3 is 17 residues. The germline V and J ends were trimmed by 0 bases and 0 bases, with 12 bases remaining between them. The CDR3 region is CASSIDLEASSYNEQFF. CDR3 DNA sequence: TGTGCCAGTAGTATAGATTTGGAGGCCAGCTCCTACAATGAGCAGTTCTTC.

This clonotype was seen ten or more times. The chain couples TRBV7-9 to TRBJ2-5, with D possibly TRBD1 on 5 matching bases. Germline CDR1 reads SEHNR; CDR2 reads FQNEAQ (reference sequence). This CDR3 spans 13 amino acids. V shed 4 bases and J shed 2 bases, with 8 bases lying between them. The CDR3: CASSSRQQETQYF. The CDR3 region has the DNA TGTGCCAGCAGCTCCCGACAGCAAGAGACCCAGTACTTC.

V gene TRBV23-1 combines with J gene TRBJ2-1; TRBD1 matches 9 bases. TRBV23-1 is an ORF, with its function uncertain. This CDR3 region has 14 residues. The ends lost 6 bases at V and 8 bases at J; junction bases unmatched: 8. DNA of the CDR3: TGCGCCAGCAGCCGGGACAGGGACGGTTATGAGCAGTTCTTC. It specifies CASSRDRDGYEQFF.

This clonotype was seen more than once but under ten times. The chain combines TRBV5-1 with TRBJ2-7; D is ambiguous. This CDR3 is built from 13 residues. Trimming removed 1 base from V and 6 bases from J, with 11 bases in between. The germline CDR1 and CDR2 sequences are SGHRS and YFSETQ. The CDR3 DNA follows: TGCGCCAGCAGCTTGCGGTCCGGACCCGAGCAGTACTTC. Residues: CASSLRSGPEQYF.

In this sample, this clonotype turned up a few times. The gene calls are TRBV6-6 and TRBJ1-1, with D tentatively TRBD1 (6 bases). The CDR3 is made up of 13 amino acids. V lost 6 bases and J lost 8, with 16 bases in between. The germline V gene encodes CDR1 MNHNY and CDR2 SVGAGI (reference sequence). This CDR3 reads CASSPPGHREAFF. The CDR3 DNA reads TGTGCCAGCAGCCCCCCGGGACACCGAGAAGCTTTCTTT.

This clonotype was picked up a small number of times. The chain employs TRBV12-5 and TRBJ2-7; D unresolved. CDR3 length: 11 amino acids. Trimming removed 2 bases at V and 3 bases at J, with 2 bases between. Germline V gene sequence: CDR1 LGHNT, CDR2 FRNRAP. In DNA form, the CDR3 reads TGTGCTAGTGGTTTGTTCTACGAGCAGTACTTC. Its translation: CASGLFYEQYF.